This is a list of T cell receptor beta chains from one sample in a study of Graves' ophthalmopathy and Graves' hyperthyroidism. Each CDR3 protein is one row after TCRdb ran MiXCR on the multiplex PCR reads. The sample lists under 350,000 distinct CDR3 sequences, roughly 15% occurring once. The sample comprised peripheral blood. The receptors shown here come from an adult man with Graves' ophthalmopathy. Both conserved end residues are part of each CDR3. D genes are given only for firm matches. For some rows the clone size is stated as once, few or many, or as a class when expanded; others skip it.

v_gene	j_gene	d_gene	abundance	CDR3aa	CDR3nt
TRBV27	TRBJ1-2	NA	many	CASSSGGLRYGYTF	TGTGCCAGCAGTTCCGGGGGGCTTCGGTATGGCTACACCTTC
TRBV6-5	TRBJ1-2	NA	many	CASSYVENYGYTF	TGTGCCAGCAGTTACGTAGAAAACTATGGCTACACCTTC
TRBV6-2/TRBV6-3	TRBJ2-7	NA	many	CASSYSGRGILYEQYF	TGTGCCAGCAGTTACTCGGGCAGGGGTATTCTCTACGAGCAGTACTTC
TRBV9	TRBJ1-6	NA	many	CASSESMTPYNSPLHF	TGTGCCAGCAGCGAGTCAATGACACCTTATAATTCACCCCTCCACTTT
TRBV5-1	TRBJ1-1	NA	NA	CASSLEGGLGNTEAFF	TGCGCCAGCAGCTTGGAAGGCGGATTAGGGAACACTGAAGCTTTCTTT
TRBV5-6	TRBJ2-7	TRBD1	many	CASSRDSGIRYF	TGTGCCAGCAGCAGGGACAGTGGTATTCGGTACTTC
TRBV6-2/TRBV6-3	TRBJ1-5	NA	many	CASSFRDDQPQHF	TGTGCCAGCAGTTTCAGGGATGATCAGCCCCAGCATTTT
TRBV3-1	TRBJ1-1	TRBD1	many	CASSFGTGEQEAFF	TGTGCCAGCAGCTTCGGGACAGGGGAGCAAGAAGCTTTCTTT
TRBV9	TRBJ1-1	NA	few	CASSPSGGGTEAFF	TGTGCCAGCAGCCCCTCGGGGGGGGGCACTGAAGCTTTCTTT
TRBV7-2	TRBJ1-1	NA	many	CASSSLASRKTGVNTEAFF	TGTGCCAGCAGCTCCCTCGCCTCACGGAAGACAGGCGTGAACACTGAAGCTTTCTTT
TRBV10-2	TRBJ2-2	TRBD1	NA	CASRRQGTGELFF	TGCGCCAGCAGGAGACAGGGCACCGGGGAGCTGTTTTTT
TRBV12-3/TRBV12-4	TRBJ1-2	NA	many	CASSSSTLGDGYTF	TGTGCCAGCAGTTCCTCGACACTTGGCGATGGCTACACCTTC
TRBV6-5	TRBJ2-7	TRBD2	many	CASSYSTSGLSEQYF	TGTGCCAGCAGTTACTCGACTAGCGGGCTGTCTGAGCAGTACTTC
TRBV12-3/TRBV12-4	TRBJ1-1	NA	many	CASSLTENTEAFF	TGCGCCAGCAGCTTGACGGAGAACACTGAAGCTTTCTTT
TRBV6-5	TRBJ1-1	NA	many	CASSYSRVNTEAFF	TGTGCCAGCAGTTACTCGAGGGTGAACACTGAAGCTTTCTTT
TRBV7-8	TRBJ2-5	TRBD1	many	CASRTGGGETQYF	TGTGCCAGCAGAACAGGGGGTGGGGAGACCCAGTACTTC
TRBV7-2	TRBJ2-5	TRBD2	NA	CASSLGVSGRETQYF	TGTGCCAGCAGCTTAGGCGTCAGCGGGAGAGAGACCCAGTACTTC
TRBV10-3	TRBJ1-5	NA	few	CAIGTGDSNQPQHF	TGTGCCATTGGGACGGGGGATAGCAATCAGCCCCAGCATTTT
TRBV9	TRBJ2-7	TRBD2	NA	CASSVGSLAGYYEQYF	TGTGCCAGCAGCGTAGGTTCCCTAGCGGGATACTACGAGCAGTACTTC
TRBV5-1	TRBJ2-5	TRBD2	NA	CASSGRVGGGETQYF	TGCGCCAGCAGCGGCCGGGTCGGCGGGGGGGAGACCCAGTACTTC
TRBV6-1	TRBJ1-2	NA	many	CASSDGNYGYTF	TGTGCCAGCAGTGATGGGAACTATGGCTACACCTTC
TRBV24-1	TRBJ2-7	NA	many	CATSDLNYEQYF	TGTGCCACCAGTGATTTGAACTACGAGCAGTACTTC
TRBV5-1	TRBJ2-5	TRBD2	NA	CASSSTSGSREETQYF	TGCGCCAGCAGCTCGACTAGCGGGAGTCGAGAAGAGACCCAGTACTTC
TRBV12-3/TRBV12-4	TRBJ1-5	TRBD1	many	CASSPGTQGRGDQPQHF	TGTGCCAGCAGTCCAGGAACACAGGGGCGGGGGGATCAGCCCCAGCATTTT
TRBV12-3/TRBV12-4	TRBJ2-2	NA	NA	CASSLLASTGELFF	TGTGCCAGCAGTTTACTAGCGTCCACCGGGGAGCTGTTTTTT
TRBV6-5	TRBJ2-5	NA	many	CASSYSRERETQYF	TGTGCCAGCAGTTACTCACGGGAGCGAGAGACCCAGTACTTC
TRBV9	TRBJ1-2	NA	NA	CASSAQDRGGFGYTF	TGTGCCAGCAGCGCTCAAGACAGAGGGGGGTTTGGCTACACCTTC
TRBV18	TRBJ1-5	NA	many	CASSRQLDQPQHF	TGTGCCAGCTCACGTCAACTAGATCAGCCCCAGCATTTT
TRBV29-1	TRBJ1-5	NA	NA	CSVGYSNQPQHF	TGCAGCGTTGGGTATAGCAATCAGCCCCAGCATTTT
TRBV6-5	TRBJ2-5	TRBD1	many	CASRGQGAWQETQYF	TGTGCCAGCAGAGGACAGGGGGCATGGCAAGAGACCCAGTACTTC
TRBV20-1	TRBJ1-1	NA	many	CSARDYRDRTEAFF	TGCAGTGCTAGAGATTACCGGGACCGCACTGAAGCTTTCTTT
TRBV6-2/TRBV6-3	TRBJ1-2	NA	many	CASSFVEASFYGYTF	TGTGCCAGCAGCTTTGTGGAAGCCTCTTTCTATGGCTACACCTTC
TRBV30	TRBJ1-1	NA	many	CAWSVRGGTEAFF	TGTGCCTGGAGTGTGCGAGGGGGGACTGAAGCTTTCTTT
TRBV9	TRBJ2-2	NA	many	CASSVRTADTGELFF	TGTGCCAGCAGCGTCAGGACGGCCGACACCGGGGAGCTGTTTTTT
TRBV24-1	TRBJ2-2	TRBD1	NA	CATSDLFRTGSDIGELFF	TGTGCCACCAGTGATTTGTTCCGGACAGGGAGTGATATCGGGGAGCTGTTTTTT
TRBV7-3	TRBJ2-4	NA	many	CASSSTDGHGAIQYF	TGTGCCAGCAGCTCCACCGACGGTCATGGTGCGATTCAGTACTTC
TRBV20-1	TRBJ2-7	NA	NA	CSASGADYEQYF	TGCAGTGCTAGCGGCGCGGACTACGAGCAGTACTTC
TRBV19	TRBJ1-1	TRBD1	many	CASTLGVSGQGLSTEAFF	TGTGCCAGTACCCTAGGGGTATCCGGACAGGGGCTTTCCACTGAAGCTTTCTTT
TRBV19	TRBJ2-2	NA	NA	CASSFIVNTGELFF	TGTGCCAGTAGTTTCATAGTTAACACCGGGGAGCTGTTTTTT
TRBV28	TRBJ2-7	TRBD2	NA	CASSLYSGRNREQYF	TGTGCCAGCAGTTTATATAGCGGGAGGAATCGCGAGCAGTACTTC
TRBV12-3/TRBV12-4	TRBJ2-7	NA	many	CASSLAWLLEQYF	TGTGCCAGCAGTTTAGCGTGGCTTCTCGAGCAGTACTTC
TRBV27	TRBJ2-5	NA	NA	CASIPFGPGVGTETQYF	TGTGCCAGCATCCCCTTCGGCCCGGGGGTTGGAACGGAGACCCAGTACTTC
TRBV6-2/TRBV6-3	TRBJ1-2	NA	many	CASSYSRNLYGYTF	TGTGCCAGCAGTTACTCACGCAACCTCTATGGCTACACCTTC
TRBV9	TRBJ1-5	NA	many	CASSRRDSQPQHF	TGTGCCAGCAGCCGGCGGGATTCTCAGCCCCAGCATTTT
TRBV6-1	TRBJ1-1	TRBD1	many	CASSGDRGPAFF	TGTGCCAGCAGTGGGGACAGGGGGCCAGCTTTCTTT
TRBV30	TRBJ2-5	NA	many	CAGRRLGGETQYF	TGTGCCGGACGCAGGTTGGGGGGAGAGACCCAGTACTTC